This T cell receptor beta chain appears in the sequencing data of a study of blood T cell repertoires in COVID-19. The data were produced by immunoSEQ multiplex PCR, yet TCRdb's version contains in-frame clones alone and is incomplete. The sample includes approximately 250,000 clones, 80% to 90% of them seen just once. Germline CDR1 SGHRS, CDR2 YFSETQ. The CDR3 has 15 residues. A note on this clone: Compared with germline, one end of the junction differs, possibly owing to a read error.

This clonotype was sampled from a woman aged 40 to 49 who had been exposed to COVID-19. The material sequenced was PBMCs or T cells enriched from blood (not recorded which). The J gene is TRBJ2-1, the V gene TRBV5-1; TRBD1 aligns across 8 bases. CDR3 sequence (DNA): TGTGCCAGCAGCTTGGAATCAGGGGGCTTCGGAGAGCAGTTCTTC. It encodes CASSLESGGFGEQFF.